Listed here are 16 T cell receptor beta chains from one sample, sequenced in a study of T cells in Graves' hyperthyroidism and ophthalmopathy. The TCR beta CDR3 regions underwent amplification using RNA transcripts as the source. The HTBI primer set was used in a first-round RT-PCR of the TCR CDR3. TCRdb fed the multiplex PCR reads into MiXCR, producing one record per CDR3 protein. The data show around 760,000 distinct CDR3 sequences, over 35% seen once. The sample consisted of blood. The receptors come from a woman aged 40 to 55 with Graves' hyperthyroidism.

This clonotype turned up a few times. The CDR3 reads CAIRWGTEYGYTF. CDR3 coding DNA: TGTGCCATCAGATGGGGGACAGAATATGGCTACACCTTC. V usage is TRBV10-3 and J usage is TRBJ1-2; 7 positions agree with TRBD1. V gave up 6 bases and J gave up 5 bases; unmatched junction bases: 6. Germline V gene sequence: CDR1 ENHRY, CDR2 SYGVKD. The CDR3 runs to 13 residues.

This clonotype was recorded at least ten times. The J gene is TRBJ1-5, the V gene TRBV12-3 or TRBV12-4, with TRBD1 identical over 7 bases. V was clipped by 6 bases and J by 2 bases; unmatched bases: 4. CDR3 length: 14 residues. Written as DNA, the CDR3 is TGTGCCAGCAGCCATGGACAGGGCAATCAGCCCCAGCATTTT. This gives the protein CASSHGQGNQPQHF.

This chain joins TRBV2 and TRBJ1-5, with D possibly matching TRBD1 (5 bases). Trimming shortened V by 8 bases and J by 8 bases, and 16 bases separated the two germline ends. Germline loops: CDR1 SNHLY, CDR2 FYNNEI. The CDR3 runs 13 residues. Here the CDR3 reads CASRYLGPEPQHF. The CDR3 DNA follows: TGTGCCAGCCGTTATCTGGGGCCGGAGCCCCAGCATTTT.

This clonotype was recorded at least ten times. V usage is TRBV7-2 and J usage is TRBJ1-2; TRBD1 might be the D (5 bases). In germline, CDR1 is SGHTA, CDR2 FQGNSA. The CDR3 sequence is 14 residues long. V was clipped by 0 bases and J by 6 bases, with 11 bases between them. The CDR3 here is CASSLAGGFDGYTF. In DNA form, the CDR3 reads TGTGCCAGCAGCTTAGCCGGGGGATTCGATGGCTACACCTTC.

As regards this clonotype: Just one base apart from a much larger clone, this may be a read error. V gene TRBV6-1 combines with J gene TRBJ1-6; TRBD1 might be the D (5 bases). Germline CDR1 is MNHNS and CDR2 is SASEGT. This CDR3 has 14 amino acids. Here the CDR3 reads CAISEAVVGQALHF. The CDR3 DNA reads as TGTGCCATCAGTGAAGCGGTGGTGGGGCAAGCCCTCCACTTT.

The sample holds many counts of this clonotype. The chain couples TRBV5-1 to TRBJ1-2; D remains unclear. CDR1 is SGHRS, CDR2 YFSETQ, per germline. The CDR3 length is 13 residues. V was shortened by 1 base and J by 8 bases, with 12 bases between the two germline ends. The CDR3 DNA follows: TGCGCCAGCAGCTTGAGTGGGTTTGAGGGCTACACCTTC. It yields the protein CASSLSGFEGYTF. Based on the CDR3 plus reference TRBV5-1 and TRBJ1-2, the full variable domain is KAGVTQTPRYLIKTRGQQVTLSCSPISGHRSVSWYQQTPGQGLQFLFEYFSETQRNKGNFPGRFSGRQFSNSRSEMNVSTLELGDSALYLCASSLSGFEGYTFGSGTRLTVV.

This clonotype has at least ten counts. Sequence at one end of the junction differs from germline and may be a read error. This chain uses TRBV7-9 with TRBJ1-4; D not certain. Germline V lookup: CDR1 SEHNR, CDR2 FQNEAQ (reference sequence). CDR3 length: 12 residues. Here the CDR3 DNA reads TGTGCCAGCAGCTATACTAATGAAAAGCTGTTTTTT. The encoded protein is CASSYTNEKLFF.

The CDR3, as DNA: TGTGCCAGCAGTTCTTCCGGACAGGGTAAAAAGACCCAGTACTTC. Amino acids: CASSSSGQGKKTQYF. The chain combines TRBV12-3 or TRBV12-4 with TRBJ2-5, with 8 bases identical to TRBD1. With 4 bases clipped from V and 6 bases from J, the junction kept 10 bases outside the gene matches. The length of the CDR3 is 15 residues.

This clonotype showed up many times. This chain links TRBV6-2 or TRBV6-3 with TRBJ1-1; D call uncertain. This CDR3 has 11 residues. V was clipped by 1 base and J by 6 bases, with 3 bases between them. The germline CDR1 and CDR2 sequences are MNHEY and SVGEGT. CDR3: CASSYLAEAFF. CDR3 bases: TGTGCCAGCAGTTACTTGGCTGAAGCTTTCTTT.

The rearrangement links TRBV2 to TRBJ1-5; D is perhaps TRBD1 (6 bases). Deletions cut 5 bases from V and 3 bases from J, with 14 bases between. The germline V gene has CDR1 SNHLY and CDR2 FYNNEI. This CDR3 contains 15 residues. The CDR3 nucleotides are TGTGCCAGCAGTAGCAGGGGCGGTAACAATCAGCCCCAGCATTTT. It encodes CASSSRGGNNQPQHF.

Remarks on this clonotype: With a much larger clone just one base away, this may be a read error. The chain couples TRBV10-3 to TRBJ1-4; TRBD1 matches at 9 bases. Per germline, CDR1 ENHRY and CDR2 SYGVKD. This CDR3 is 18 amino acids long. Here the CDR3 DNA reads TGTGCCATCAGTGATTCGGGACGACAGGGGGGGTGGGTTGAAAAACTGGTTTTT. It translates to CAISDSGRQGGWVEKLVF.

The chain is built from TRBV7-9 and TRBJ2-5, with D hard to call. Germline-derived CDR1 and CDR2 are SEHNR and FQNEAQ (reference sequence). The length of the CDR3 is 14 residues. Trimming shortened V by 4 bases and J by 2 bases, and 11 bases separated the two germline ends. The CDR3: CASSSGWVQETQYF. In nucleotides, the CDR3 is TGTGCCAGCAGCTCGGGTTGGGTACAAGAGACCCAGTACTTC.

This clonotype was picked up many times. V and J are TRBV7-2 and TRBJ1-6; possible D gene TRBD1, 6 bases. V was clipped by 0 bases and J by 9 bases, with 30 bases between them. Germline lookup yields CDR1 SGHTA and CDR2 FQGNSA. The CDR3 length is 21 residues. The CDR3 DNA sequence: TGTGCCAGCAGCTTAGCCGGGGGAAGCGGCGTAAGGGGGACTTTGGCTTCACCCCTCCACTTT. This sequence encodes CASSLAGGSGVRGTLASPLHF. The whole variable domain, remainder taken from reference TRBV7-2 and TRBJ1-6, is GAGVSQSPSNKVTEKGKDVELRCDPISGHTALYWYRQSLGQGLEFLIYFQGNSAPDKSGLPSDRFSAERTGGSVSTLTIQRTQQEDSAVYLCASSLAGGSGVRGTLASPLHFGNGTRLTVT.

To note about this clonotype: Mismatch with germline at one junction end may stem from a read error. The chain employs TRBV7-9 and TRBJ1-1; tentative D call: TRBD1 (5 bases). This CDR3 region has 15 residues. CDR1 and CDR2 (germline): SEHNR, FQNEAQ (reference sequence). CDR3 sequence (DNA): TGTGCCCGCAGCTTAATGGAGACAGCGAACACTGAAGCTTTCTTT. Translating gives CARSLMETANTEAFF.

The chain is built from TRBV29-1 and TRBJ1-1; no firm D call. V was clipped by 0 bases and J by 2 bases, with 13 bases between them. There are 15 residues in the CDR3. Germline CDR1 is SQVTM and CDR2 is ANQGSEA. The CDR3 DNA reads TGCAGCGTTGAAGAGCGGTACGAACCCAACACTGAAGCTTTCTTT. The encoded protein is CSVEERYEPNTEAFF.

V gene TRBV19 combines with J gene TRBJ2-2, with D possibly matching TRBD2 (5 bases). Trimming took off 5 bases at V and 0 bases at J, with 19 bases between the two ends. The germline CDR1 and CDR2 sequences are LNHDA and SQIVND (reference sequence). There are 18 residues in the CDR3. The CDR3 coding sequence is TGTGCCAGTAGTCCCGAGGTCGCGAGCGGACCGAACACCGGGGAGCTGTTTTTT. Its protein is CASSPEVASGPNTGELFF.